This T cell receptor (beta chain) stems from a study of shared clonotypes between healthy human individuals. It was approximately 0.2 ug DNA, 30,000 or so T cell genomes, that sorted-subset replicate PCRs used. The protocol was immunoSEQ multiplex PCR, while the TCRdb copy is restricted to in-frame clones and leaves out a portion. This table has 1,400,000 or so clones, roughly 98.5% appearing once. This clone is a singleton in its sample. Its antigen is as yet unknown. Findings and limits, study-wide: Compared with memory subsets, naive subsets generally had larger estimated richness.

This receptor was taken from a man aged 30 to 39 in good health. Sequenced: naive CD4+ T cells sorted from blood. The subset is: CD45RA+ positively selected.

CDR3 coding DNA: TGCGCCAGCAAAGAGGTAGCGGGAGTCACCGGGGAGCTGTTTTTT. This sequence encodes CASKEVAGVTGELFF. The chain couples TRBV5-1 to TRBJ2-2; 9 bases are shared with TRBD2. Looked up from germline, CDR1 is SGHRS and CDR2 is YFSETQ. The V segment lost 6 bases and the J segment 4 bases; nucleotides outside the gene matches: 7. CDR3 length equals 15 residues.